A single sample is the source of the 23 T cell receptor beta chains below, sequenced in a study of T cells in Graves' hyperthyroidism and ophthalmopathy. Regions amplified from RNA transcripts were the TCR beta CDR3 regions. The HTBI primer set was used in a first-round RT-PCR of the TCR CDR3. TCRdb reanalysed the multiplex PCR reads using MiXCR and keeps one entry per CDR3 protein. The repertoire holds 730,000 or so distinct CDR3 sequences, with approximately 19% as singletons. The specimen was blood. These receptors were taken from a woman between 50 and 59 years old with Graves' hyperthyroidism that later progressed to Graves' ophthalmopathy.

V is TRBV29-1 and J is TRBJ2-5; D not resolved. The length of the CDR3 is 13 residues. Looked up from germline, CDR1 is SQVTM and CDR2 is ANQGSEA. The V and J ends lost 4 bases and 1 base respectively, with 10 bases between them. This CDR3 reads CSVARDIQETQYF. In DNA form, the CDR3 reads TGCAGCGTTGCTCGAGATATCCAAGAGACCCAGTACTTC.

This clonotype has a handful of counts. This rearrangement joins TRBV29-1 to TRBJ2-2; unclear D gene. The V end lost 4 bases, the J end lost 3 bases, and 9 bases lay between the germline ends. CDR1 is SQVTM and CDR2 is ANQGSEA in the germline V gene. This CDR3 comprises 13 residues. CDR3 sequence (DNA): TGCAGCGTTGCCAACCACGACACCGGGGAGCTGTTTTTT. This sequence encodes CSVANHDTGELFF.

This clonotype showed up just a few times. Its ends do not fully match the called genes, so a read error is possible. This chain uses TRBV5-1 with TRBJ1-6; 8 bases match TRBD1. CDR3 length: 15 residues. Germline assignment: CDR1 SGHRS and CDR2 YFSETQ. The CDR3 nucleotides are TGCACCAGCAGCTTGGACAGGGCAGGGTATTCACCCCTCCACTTT. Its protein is CTSSLDRAGYSPLHF.

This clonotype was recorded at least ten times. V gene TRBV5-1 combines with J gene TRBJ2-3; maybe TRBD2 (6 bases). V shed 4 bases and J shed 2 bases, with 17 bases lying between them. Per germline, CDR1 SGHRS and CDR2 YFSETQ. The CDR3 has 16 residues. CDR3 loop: CASSASGATNTDTQYF. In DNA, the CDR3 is TGCGCCAGCAGCGCCTCGGGAGCAACAAACACAGATACGCAGTATTTT.

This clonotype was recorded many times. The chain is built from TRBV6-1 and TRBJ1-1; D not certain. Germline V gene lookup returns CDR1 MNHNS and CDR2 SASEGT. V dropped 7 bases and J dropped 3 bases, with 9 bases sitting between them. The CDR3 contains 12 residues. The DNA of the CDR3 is TGTGCCAGCAAATGGCGGGACACTGAAGCTTTCTTT. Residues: CASKWRDTEAFF.

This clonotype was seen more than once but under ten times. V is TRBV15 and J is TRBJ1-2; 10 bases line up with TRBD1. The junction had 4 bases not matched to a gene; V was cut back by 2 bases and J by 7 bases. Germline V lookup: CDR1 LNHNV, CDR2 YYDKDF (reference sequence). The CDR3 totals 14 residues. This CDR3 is CATSRRQGAGGYTF. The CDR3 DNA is TGTGCCACCAGCAGAAGACAGGGGGCCGGTGGCTACACCTTC.

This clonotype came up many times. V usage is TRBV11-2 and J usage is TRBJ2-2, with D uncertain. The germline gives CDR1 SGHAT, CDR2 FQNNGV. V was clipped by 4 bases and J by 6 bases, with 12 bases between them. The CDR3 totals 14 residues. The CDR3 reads CASSSLNGPGELFF. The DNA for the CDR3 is TGTGCCAGCAGCTCCCTAAACGGCCCCGGGGAGCTGTTTTTT.

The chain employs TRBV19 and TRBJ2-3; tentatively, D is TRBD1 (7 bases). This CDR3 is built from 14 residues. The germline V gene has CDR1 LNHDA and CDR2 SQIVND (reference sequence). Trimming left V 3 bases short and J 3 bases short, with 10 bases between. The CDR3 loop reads CASSIQGGTDTQYF. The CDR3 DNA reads TGTGCCAGTAGTATCCAGGGGGGTACAGATACGCAGTATTTT.

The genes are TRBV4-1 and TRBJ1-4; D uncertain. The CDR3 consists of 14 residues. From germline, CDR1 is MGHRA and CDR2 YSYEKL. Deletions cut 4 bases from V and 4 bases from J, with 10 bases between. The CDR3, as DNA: TGCGCCAGCAGCCTAATTCTGGGTAATGAAAAACTGTTTTTT. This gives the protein CASSLILGNEKLFF.

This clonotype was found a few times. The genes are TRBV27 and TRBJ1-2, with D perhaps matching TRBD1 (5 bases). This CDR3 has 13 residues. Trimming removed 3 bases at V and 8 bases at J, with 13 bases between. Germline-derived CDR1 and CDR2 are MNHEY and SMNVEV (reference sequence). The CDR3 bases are TGTGCCAGCAGTTTGTGGGACCTCTCCGGCTACACCTTC. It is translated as CASSLWDLSGYTF.

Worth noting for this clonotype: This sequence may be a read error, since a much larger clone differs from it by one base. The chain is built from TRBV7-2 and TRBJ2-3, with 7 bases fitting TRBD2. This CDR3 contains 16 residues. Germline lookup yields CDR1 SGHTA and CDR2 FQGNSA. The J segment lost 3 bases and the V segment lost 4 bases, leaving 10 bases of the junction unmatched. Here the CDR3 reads CASSYRLVGGTDTQYF. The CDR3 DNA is TGTGCCAGCAGCTATCGACTAGTGGGGGGGACAGATACGCAGTATTTT.

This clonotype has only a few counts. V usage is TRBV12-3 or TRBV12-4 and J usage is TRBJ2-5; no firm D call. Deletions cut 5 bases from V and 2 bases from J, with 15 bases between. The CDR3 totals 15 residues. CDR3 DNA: TGTGCCAGCAGTCCCCCGGGCAGAAGACAAGAGACCCAGTACTTC. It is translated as CASSPPGRRQETQYF.

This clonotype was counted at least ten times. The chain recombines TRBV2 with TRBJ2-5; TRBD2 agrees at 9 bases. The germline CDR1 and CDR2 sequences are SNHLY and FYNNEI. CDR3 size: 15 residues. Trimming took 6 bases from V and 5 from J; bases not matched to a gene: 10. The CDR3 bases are TGTGCCAGCAGCCTACCCGGACTAGCGTTGGAGACCCAGTACTTC. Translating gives CASSLPGLALETQYF. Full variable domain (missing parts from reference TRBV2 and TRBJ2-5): EPEVTQTPSHQVTQMGQEVILRCVPISNHLYFYWYRQILGQKVEFLVSFYNNEISEKSEIFDDQFSVERPDGSNFTLKIRSTKLEDSAMYFCASSLPGLALETQYFGPGTRLLVL.

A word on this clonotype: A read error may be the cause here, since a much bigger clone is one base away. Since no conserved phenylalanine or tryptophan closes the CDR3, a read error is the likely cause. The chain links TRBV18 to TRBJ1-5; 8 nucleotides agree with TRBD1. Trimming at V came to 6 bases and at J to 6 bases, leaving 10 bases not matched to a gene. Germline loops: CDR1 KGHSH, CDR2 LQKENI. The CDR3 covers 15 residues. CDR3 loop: CASSTTTGAFQPQHL. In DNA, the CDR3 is TGTGCCAGCTCTACCACGACAGGGGCGTTTCAGCCCCAGCATCTT.

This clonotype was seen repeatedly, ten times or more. The CDR3 DNA reads TGCAGTGCTGATCCCGGGACAGCTGGCTACACCTTC. Translating it yields CSADPGTAGYTF. The gene calls are TRBV20-1 and TRBJ1-2; 7 positions agree with TRBD1. The V segment lost 5 bases and the J segment 7 bases; nucleotides outside the gene matches: 7. This CDR3 has 12 amino acids. Germline V lookup: CDR1 DFQATT, CDR2 SNEGSKA (reference sequence).

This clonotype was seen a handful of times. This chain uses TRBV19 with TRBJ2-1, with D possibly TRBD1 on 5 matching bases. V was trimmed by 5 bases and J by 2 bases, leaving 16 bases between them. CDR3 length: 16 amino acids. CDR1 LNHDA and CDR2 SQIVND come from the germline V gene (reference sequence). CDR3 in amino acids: CASSSPRVLPYNEQFF. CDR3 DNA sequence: TGTGCCAGTAGTTCCCCCAGGGTACTCCCCTACAATGAGCAGTTCTTC.

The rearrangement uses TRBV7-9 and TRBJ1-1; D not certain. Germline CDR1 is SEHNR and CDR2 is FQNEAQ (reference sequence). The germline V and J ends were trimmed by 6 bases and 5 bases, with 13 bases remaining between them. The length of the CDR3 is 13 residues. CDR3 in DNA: TGTGCCAGCAGAAATGGTGAGGAGACTGAAGCTTTCTTT. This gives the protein CASRNGEETEAFF.

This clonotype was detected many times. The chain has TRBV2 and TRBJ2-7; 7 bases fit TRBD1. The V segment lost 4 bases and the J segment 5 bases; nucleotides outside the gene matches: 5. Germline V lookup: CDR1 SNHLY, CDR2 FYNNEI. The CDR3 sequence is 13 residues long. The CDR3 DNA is TGTGCCAGCAGTGTCTACAGGGGCAACGAGCAGTACTTC. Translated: CASSVYRGNEQYF.

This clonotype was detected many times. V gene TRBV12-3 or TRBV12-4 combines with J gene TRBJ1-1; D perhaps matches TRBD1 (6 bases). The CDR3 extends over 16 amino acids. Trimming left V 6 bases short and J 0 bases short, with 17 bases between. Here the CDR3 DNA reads TGTGCCAGCAGCAAGGGACACCGGGTCATGAACACTGAAGCTTTCTTT. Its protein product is CASSKGHRVMNTEAFF.

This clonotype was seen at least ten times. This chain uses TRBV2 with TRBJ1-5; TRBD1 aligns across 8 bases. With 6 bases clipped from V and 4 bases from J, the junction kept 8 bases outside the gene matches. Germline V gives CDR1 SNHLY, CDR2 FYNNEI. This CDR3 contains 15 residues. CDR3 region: CASRNQGARNQPQHF. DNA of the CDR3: TGTGCCAGCAGAAATCAGGGGGCAAGAAATCAGCCCCAGCATTTT.

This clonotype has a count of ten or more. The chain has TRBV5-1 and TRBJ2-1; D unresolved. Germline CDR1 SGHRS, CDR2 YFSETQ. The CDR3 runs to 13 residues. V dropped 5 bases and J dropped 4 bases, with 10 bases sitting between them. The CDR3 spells CASRLKAYNEQFF. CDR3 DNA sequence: TGCGCCAGCAGGCTTAAGGCTTACAATGAGCAGTTCTTC.

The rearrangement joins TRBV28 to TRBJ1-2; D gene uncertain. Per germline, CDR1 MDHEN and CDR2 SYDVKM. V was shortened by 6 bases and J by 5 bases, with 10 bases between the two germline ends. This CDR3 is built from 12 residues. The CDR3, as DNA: TGTGCCAGCAGACCTACCGGGTATGGCTACACCTTC. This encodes CASRPTGYGYTF.

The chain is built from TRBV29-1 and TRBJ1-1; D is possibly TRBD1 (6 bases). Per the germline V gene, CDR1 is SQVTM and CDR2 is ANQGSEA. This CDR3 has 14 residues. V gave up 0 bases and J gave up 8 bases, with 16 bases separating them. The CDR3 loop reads CSVEDRLKGTEAFF. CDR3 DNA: TGCAGCGTTGAAGATCGACTTAAAGGGACAGAAGCTTTCTTT.